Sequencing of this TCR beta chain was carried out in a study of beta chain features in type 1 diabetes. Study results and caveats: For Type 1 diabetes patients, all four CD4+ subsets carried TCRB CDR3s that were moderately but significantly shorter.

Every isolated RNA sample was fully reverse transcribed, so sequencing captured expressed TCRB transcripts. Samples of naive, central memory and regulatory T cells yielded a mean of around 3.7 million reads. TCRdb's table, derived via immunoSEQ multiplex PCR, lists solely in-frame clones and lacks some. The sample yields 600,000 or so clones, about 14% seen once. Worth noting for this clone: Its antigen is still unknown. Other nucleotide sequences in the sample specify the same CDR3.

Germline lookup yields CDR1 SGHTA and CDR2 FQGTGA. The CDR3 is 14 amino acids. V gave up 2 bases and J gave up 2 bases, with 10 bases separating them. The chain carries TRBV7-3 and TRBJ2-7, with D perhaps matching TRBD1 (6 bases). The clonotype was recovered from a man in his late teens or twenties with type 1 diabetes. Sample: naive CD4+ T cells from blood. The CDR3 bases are TGTGCCAGCAGCTTAGGAACAGGGCCCTACGAGCAGTACTTC. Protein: CASSLGTGPYEQYF.